This T cell receptor (beta chain) was obtained from a study of T cell responses to AZD1222 COVID-19 vaccine. Repertoires were generated with immunoSEQ multiplex PCR, while TCRdb's copy carries only in-frame clones and drops some. The repertoire consists of about 180,000 clones, with about nine tenths occurring once and the leading ten covering about 2.1%. Trimming shortened V by 2 bases and J by 1 base, and 5 bases separated the two germline ends. The CDR3 contains 12 residues. The germline V gene encodes CDR1 GTSNPN and CDR2 SVGIG (reference sequence). The source was peripheral blood, collected 28 days after the second AZD1222 dose. This sequence joins TRBV30 and TRBJ1-1; unclear D gene. The source of this sequence is an adult who received the AZD1222 COVID-19 vaccine. The CDR3, as DNA: TGTGCCTGGAGTCACTCGAACACTGAAGCTTTCTTT. Translating gives CAWSHSNTEAFF.